The 27 T cell receptor beta chains below come from one sample, sequenced in a study of human T cells and chemical hapten exposure. TCRdb redid the calling of the RACE reads with MiXCR, one entry per CDR3 protein. The sample records some 200,000 distinct CDR3 sequences, approximately 20% being singletons. As for time point: patch test 1, 2 weeks after DPC sensitization. Treatment noted: therapeutic diphenylcyclopropenone sensitization with weekly scalp DPC. This material consisted of whole blood, taken in connection with sensitization to the hapten diphenylcyclopropenone (DPC). These TCRs come from a woman between 45 and 60 years old with alopecia areata. Some clones in this sample may be carry-over from other donors' samples.

The chain joins TRBV2 to TRBJ2-7; D may be TRBD1 or TRBD2 (6 bases each). This CDR3 comprises 14 residues. Germline CDR1 and CDR2: SNHLY and FYNNEI. The V end was cut by 5 bases, the J end by 5 bases, with 16 bases between. CDR3 loop: CASSFTGARNEQYF. In DNA, the CDR3 is TGTGCCAGCAGTTTTACGGGGGCAAGAAACGAGCAGTACTTC.

This clonotype was counted a few times. The chain has TRBV3-1 and TRBJ1-2; D ambiguous. The CDR3 is 13 amino acids. The V gene lost 3 bases and the J gene lost 5 bases, with 10 bases spanning the gap. Germline CDR1 and CDR2: LGHDT and YNNKEL (reference sequence). The DNA of the CDR3 is TGTGCCAGCAGCCAGACGGACGGTTATGGCTACACCTTC. It is translated as CASSQTDGYGYTF. The full variable domain, with the rest looked up from reference TRBV3-1 and TRBJ1-2, is DTAVSQTPKYLVTQMGNDKSIKCEQNLGHDTMYWYKQDSKKFLKIMFSYNNKELIINETVPNRFSPKSPDKAHLNLHINSLELGDSAVYFCASSQTDGYGYTFGSGTRLTVV.

J is TRBJ2-7 and V is TRBV6-5; TRBD1 aligns across 10 bases. Germline CDR1 is MNHEY and CDR2 is SVGAGI. The CDR3 is 14 residues long. V shed 6 bases, J shed 2 bases, and the junction held 4 bases outside the gene matches. The CDR3 reads CASRRTGGPYEQYF. In DNA form, the CDR3 reads TGTGCCAGCAGAAGGACAGGGGGTCCCTACGAGCAGTACTTC.

This chain uses TRBV2 with TRBJ2-7, with TRBD2 identical over 11 bases. The V segment lost 8 bases and the J segment 0 bases; nucleotides outside the gene matches: 9. Germline V gene data show CDR1 as SNHLY and CDR2 as FYNNEI. The CDR3 consists of 16 residues. CDR3: CASYGPGTSGSYEQYF. The CDR3 coding sequence is TGTGCCAGCTACGGCCCCGGGACTAGCGGCTCCTACGAGCAGTACTTC.

The chain carries TRBV6-1 and TRBJ2-3, with 8 positions matching TRBD2. Germline CDR1 reads MNHNS; CDR2 reads SASEGT. V was clipped by 1 base and J by 4 bases; unmatched bases: 4. The CDR3 contains 15 residues. The CDR3 sequence is CASSEVAGMADTQYF. Here the CDR3 DNA reads TGTGCCAGCAGTGAAGTAGCGGGAATGGCAGATACGCAGTATTTT.

The chain has TRBV18 and TRBJ1-1; the D is unclear. Germline V gene lookup returns CDR1 KGHSH and CDR2 LQKENI. The CDR3 consists of 14 residues. V shed 3 bases and J shed 1 base, with 9 bases lying between them. DNA for the CDR3: TGTGCCAGCTCACCGAGAACAACGAACACTGAAGCTTTCTTT. It encodes CASSPRTTNTEAFF.

This clonotype was seen a handful of times. This sequence joins TRBV2 and TRBJ1-1; no reliable D call. The CDR3 runs to 13 residues. Germline V CDR1 and CDR2: SNHLY, FYNNEI. With 2 bases removed from V and 2 bases from J, the gap between germline ends came to 6 bases. The CDR3 reads CASSELENTEAFF. The CDR3 bases are TGTGCCAGCAGTGAATTGGAAAACACTGAAGCTTTCTTT.

The chain employs TRBV15 and TRBJ1-4, with D uncertain. The CDR3 consists of 16 residues. Germline CDR1 and CDR2: LNHNV and YYDKDF (reference sequence). With 5 bases removed from V and 1 base from J, the gap between germline ends came to 14 bases. The CDR3 coding sequence is TGTGCCACCAGCGGAGTTACGGGGATAACTAATGAAAAACTGTTTTTT. Residues: CATSGVTGITNEKLFF.

This clonotype is medium-sized by share. The V call is TRBV15, the J call TRBJ2-5, with 9 bases fitting TRBD2. The CDR3 is made up of 14 amino acids. From germline, CDR1 is LNHNV and CDR2 YYDKDF (reference sequence). J was trimmed by 3 bases and V by 4 bases; bases with no gene match: 3. The CDR3 sequence is CATSTIAGEETQYF. CDR3 DNA: TGTGCCACCAGCACCATAGCGGGAGAAGAGACCCAGTACTTC.

This clonotype came up a few times. DNA for the CDR3: TGTGCCAGCAGCCAACTGACAGGCACCCAAGAGACCCAGTACTTC. Translating it yields CASSQLTGTQETQYF. This rearrangement joins TRBV4-2 to TRBJ2-5; D is possibly TRBD1 (6 bases). V was cut by 2 bases and J by 1 base, with 11 bases left in between. The CDR3 consists of 15 residues. Germline CDR1 is LGHNA and CDR2 is YNFKEQ.

V and J are TRBV7-9 and TRBJ1-1, with D tentatively TRBD1 (5 bases). The CDR3 extends over 15 amino acids. Looked up from germline, CDR1 is SEHNR and CDR2 is FQNEAQ (reference sequence). V was pared by 7 bases and J by 5 bases, with 20 bases between. The CDR3 region has the DNA TGTGCCAGCACCTTGGGGGACCCCACGGAAACTGAAGCTTTCTTT. It yields the protein CASTLGDPTETEAFF.

Many counts were recorded for this clonotype. The chain employs TRBV18 and TRBJ1-2, with D unresolved. V was clipped by 3 bases and J by 6 bases, with 14 bases between them. Germline V CDR1 and CDR2: KGHSH, LQKENI. This CDR3 region has 14 residues. The CDR3 sequence is CASSPLDGRDGYTF. DNA of the CDR3: TGTGCCAGCTCACCCTTGGACGGGAGAGATGGCTACACCTTC.

Many counts were recorded for this clonotype. The V call is TRBV2, the J call TRBJ1-4, with TRBD1 matching over 8 bases. The CDR3 extends over 15 amino acids. Germline V gene sequence: CDR1 SNHLY, CDR2 FYNNEI. V was pared by 2 bases and J by 5 bases, with 4 bases of the junction left unmatched. CDR3 sequence: CASSESRTGNEKLFF. The CDR3 DNA follows: TGTGCCAGCAGTGAATCCCGGACAGGGAATGAAAAACTGTTTTTT. Supplemented by reference TRBV2 and TRBJ1-4, the full variable domain reads EPEVTQTPSHQVTQMGQEVILRCVPISNHLYFYWYRQILGQKVEFLVSFYNNEISEKSEIFDDQFSVERPDGSNFTLKIRSTKLEDSAMYFCASSESRTGNEKLFFGSGTQLSVL.

The chain couples TRBV6-5 to TRBJ1-5, with D maybe TRBD1 (6 bases). Germline V gives CDR1 MNHEY, CDR2 SVGAGI. V was pared by 5 bases and J by 6 bases, with 11 bases between. The CDR3 length is 13 residues. The CDR3 DNA reads as TGTGCCAGCAGTCGAGGGGGAGGTCAGCCCCAGCATTTT. Translation gives CASSRGGGQPQHF.

The genes are TRBV9 and TRBJ2-7; 10 nucleotides line up with TRBD1. The ends lost 3 bases at V and 2 bases at J; junction bases unmatched: 5. CDR1 and CDR2 from the germline V gene are SGDLS and YYNGEE. The CDR3 has 15 residues. The CDR3, as DNA: TGTGCCAGCAGCGGACAGGGGGCCCGGCCCTACGAGCAGTACTTC. Its protein is CASSGQGARPYEQYF.

This clonotype was counted only a few times. The chain employs TRBV2 and TRBJ1-5; D remains unclear. The CDR3 loop spans 14 amino acids. Looked up from germline, CDR1 is SNHLY and CDR2 is FYNNEI. V gave up 6 bases and J gave up 6 bases, with 15 bases separating them. The CDR3 reads CASRGTGLGQPQHF. The CDR3 DNA is TGTGCCAGCAGGGGTACTGGGTTAGGTCAGCCCCAGCATTTT.

V usage is TRBV12-3 or TRBV12-4 and J usage is TRBJ2-5, with TRBD2 matching 9 bases. J gave up 2 bases and V 3 bases, and 1 base lay outside the gene matches. The CDR3 length is 14 residues. The CDR3 loop reads CASSFAGGQETQYF. The CDR3 DNA sequence: TGTGCCAGCAGTTTTGCGGGAGGGCAAGAGACCCAGTACTTC.

The J gene is TRBJ2-5, the V gene TRBV5-5; D not certain. The germline V gene has CDR1 SGHKS and CDR2 YYEKEE (reference sequence). CDR3 length: 13 residues. V gave up 2 bases and J gave up 2 bases, with 7 bases separating them. CDR3 sequence: CASSFRNQETQYF. DNA of the CDR3: TGTGCCAGCAGCTTTAGAAATCAAGAGACCCAGTACTTC.

This clonotype was counted between two and nine times. The rearrangement joins TRBV28 to TRBJ1-3, with a tentative D call TRBD1 (6 bases). This CDR3 region has 14 residues. Germline V gene sequence: CDR1 MDHEN, CDR2 SYDVKM. The V gene lost 5 bases and the J gene lost 4 bases, with 12 bases spanning the gap. The CDR3 DNA follows: TGTGCCAGCAGTATTGGGACACGCGGAAACACCATATATTTT. This gives the protein CASSIGTRGNTIYF.

This clonotype came up once. The chain joins TRBV5-5 to TRBJ1-4, with no clear D. Germline CDR1 SGHKS, CDR2 YYEKEE (reference sequence). Trimming took off 1 base at V and 5 bases at J, with 6 bases between the two ends. This CDR3 comprises 13 residues. The CDR3 spells CASSLSRNEKLFF. In DNA, the CDR3 is TGTGCCAGCAGCTTGAGTAGAAATGAAAAACTGTTTTTT. Full variable domain (rest looked up from reference TRBV5-5 and TRBJ1-4): DAGVTQSPTHLIKTRGQQVTLRCSPISGHKSVSWYQQVLGQGPQFIFQYYEKEERGRGNFPDRFSARQFPNYSSELNVNALLLGDSALYLCASSLSRNEKLFFGSGTQLSVL.

The rearrangement joins TRBV19 to TRBJ2-3; D might be TRBD1 (5 bases). Per germline, CDR1 LNHDA and CDR2 SQIVND (reference sequence). This CDR3 is 14 amino acids long. Trimming removed 5 bases from V and 4 bases from J, with 13 bases in between. Here the CDR3 reads CASSGAPGADTQYF. The CDR3 DNA is TGTGCCAGTAGTGGGGCTCCGGGTGCAGATACGCAGTATTTT.

The chain joins TRBV20-1 to TRBJ2-1, with D maybe TRBD1 (5 bases). CDR1 DFQATT and CDR2 SNEGSKA come from the germline V gene (reference sequence). V was trimmed by 4 bases and J by 5 bases, leaving 18 bases between them. The CDR3 runs to 15 residues. CDR3 sequence (DNA): TGCAGTGCTAAGGAGTTGAGGCAAGGGGACAATGAGCAGTTCTTC. Its translation is CSAKELRQGDNEQFF.

This clonotype was detected only a few times. The chain has TRBV9 and TRBJ2-3; unclear D gene. Germline CDR1 is SGDLS and CDR2 is YYNGEE. V was clipped by 0 bases and J by 2 bases, with 13 bases between them. The CDR3 has 16 residues. CDR3 sequence: CASSVALGSITDTQYF. CDR3 DNA: TGTGCCAGCAGCGTAGCATTGGGATCGATCACAGATACGCAGTATTTT.

This sequence joins TRBV7-8 and TRBJ2-1; D unclear. Trimming stripped 7 bases from V and 7 bases from J, with 14 bases between. Germline V gene data show CDR1 as SGHVS and CDR2 as FQNEAQ. This CDR3 has 13 amino acids. The CDR3 reads CASTLRSGNEQFF. In nucleotides, the CDR3 is TGTGCCAGCACCCTACGCTCCGGGAATGAGCAGTTCTTC.

The sample holds a few counts of this clonotype. The V gene is TRBV6-4, the J gene TRBJ2-1, with 11 positions matching TRBD2. Germline CDR1 MRHNA, CDR2 SNTAGT. With V trimmed by 4 bases and J by 8 bases, 7 bases remained unmatched. The CDR3 has 15 amino acids. The CDR3 reads CASSGSGRAIDEQFF. The CDR3 nucleotides are TGTGCCAGCAGTGGTAGCGGGAGGGCCATTGATGAGCAGTTCTTC.

This clonotype was detected only a few times. The chain couples TRBV20-1 to TRBJ2-2; weak D call: TRBD1 (6 bases). This CDR3 has 14 residues. Trimming took off 5 bases at V and 4 bases at J, with 14 bases between the two ends. Germline CDR1 DFQATT, CDR2 SNEGSKA (reference sequence). The CDR3 sequence: CSAPDSRGTGELFF. Here the CDR3 DNA reads TGCAGTGCTCCGGACAGCCGGGGCACCGGGGAGCTGTTTTTT.

The rearrangement joins TRBV5-1 to TRBJ1-1; a possible D gene is TRBD1 (5 bases). Germline CDR1 and CDR2: SGHRS and YFSETQ. V lost 0 bases and J lost 7, with 22 bases in between. This CDR3 comprises 17 residues. The DNA of the CDR3 is TGCGCCAGCAGCTTGGGGACGCAAAACCCGGGAACAGGTGAAGCTTTCTTT. As protein: CASSLGTQNPGTGEAFF.